Here is one T cell receptor beta chain with its context. This receptor's antigen is unknown. Base qualities are not provided; no much larger clone lies one nucleotide away. From the cysteine up to the phenylalanine, the CDR3 has a length of 14 residues. CDR3 DNA only is kept here, 42 bases in frame from base 1. V is shortened by 7 bases, J by 4 bases, and the region joining them spans 16 bases. This sample stems from a study of T-cell memory formation after mild COVID-19 (dated by TCRdb to the early 2020s). Describing the broader study: TCR sequence clusters from the two donors were largely donor specific. In a couple of donors, T-cell clones that expanded and contracted after mild COVID-19 were followed by sequencing TCRalpha and TCRbeta repertoires longitudinally. The cohort was made up of two young adult volunteers, one female and one male, who were previously healthy.

Sequencing used an Illumina NovaSeq 6000. Using 5'RACE with constant-segment primers, TCRalpha and TCRbeta cDNA libraries were constructed, with sample barcodes and unique molecular identifiers added in the process. RNA was extracted from every sample with Trizol reagent. Libraries were amplified in two PCR steps, with a second sample barcode and Illumina TruSeq adapters added in the second step. Sequencing of libraries was performed on an Illumina NovaSeq with 2 x 150 bp paired-end reads. As for how the authors treated the data: With migec v1.2.7, reads were demultiplexed and then collapsed into UMI-guided consensus sequences. With mixcr v2.1.11, UMI consensuses were aligned to TRA and TRB V and J templates and assembled into clonotypes. A clonotype was counted as expanded or contracted only if both edgeR and NoisET called the change significant, with noise models trained on biological replicates. For edgeR calls, the thresholds were a false discovery rate-adjusted p below 0.01 and a log2 fold-change of 1. PCA with hierarchical clustering of max-normalized trajectories of the 1000 most abundant clonotypes was used as exploratory dynamics analysis. Each responding clone was given a CD4 or CD8 phenotype based on the CD4+ and CD8+ repertoires, which had been sequenced separately. The public reads were run again by TCRdb, first through fastp at Q25 and then through MiXCR, and only productive beta chains were kept. Duplicate CDR3 protein sequences are folded into a single record with the most common DNA and genes. It is TCRdb's table, rather than the study itself, that gives the V and J calls and clone size. The sample contains about half a million distinct CDR3 sequences, approximately 18% of them found a single time. The ten largest clones add up to 10% to 15% of the sample.

Ficoll-Paque density gradient centrifugation was the method used to isolate PBMCs. General findings and caveats noted by the study authors: The study covered only two mild cases, and larger cohorts including severe cases with pre-infection samples were considered necessary. Balanced CD4/CD8 phenotypes were observed for clones contracting from day 15 to 85, whereas a bias towards CD4+ was observed for a second wave of clones expanding from day 15 to 37. Contracting CD4+ clones were found mainly in CM and EM memory subsets, while CD8+ clones were enriched in EMRA. Some responding clones were detected in pre-infection memory, which suggested that pre-existing cross-reactive memory T cells had joined the SARS-CoV-2 response. Whether the second-wave clones peaking on day 37 were SARS-CoV-2 specific was not confirmed.

This sequence originates from an adult woman who had mild COVID-19 (a few samples of this study predate the infection). The sample titles of this study are shuffled in the database, so cell type and time point are left out; the donor was told from shared clones. Material for sequencing was PBMCs or a T cell subset sorted from them (not recorded which). The chain links TRBV12-3 or TRBV12-4 with TRBJ1-2, with TRBD1 as a weak D call on 5 bases. Read as DNA, the sequence is TGTGCCAGCACCACGCAGGGCAGGTCCTATGGCTACACCTTC. The encoded protein is CASTTQGRSYGYTF.